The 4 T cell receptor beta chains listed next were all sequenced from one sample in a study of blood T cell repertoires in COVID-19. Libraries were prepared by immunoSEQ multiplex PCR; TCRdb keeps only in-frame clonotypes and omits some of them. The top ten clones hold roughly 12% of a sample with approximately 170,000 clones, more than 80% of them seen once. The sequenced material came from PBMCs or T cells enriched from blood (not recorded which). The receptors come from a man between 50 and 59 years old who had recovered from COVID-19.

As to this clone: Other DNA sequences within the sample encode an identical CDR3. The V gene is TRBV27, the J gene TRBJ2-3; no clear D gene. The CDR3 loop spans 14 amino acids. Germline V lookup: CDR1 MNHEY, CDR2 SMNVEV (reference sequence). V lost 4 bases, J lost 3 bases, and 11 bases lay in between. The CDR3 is CASSSPYRTDTQYF. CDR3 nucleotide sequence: TGTGCCAGCAGTTCACCCTACCGGACAGATACGCAGTATTTT.

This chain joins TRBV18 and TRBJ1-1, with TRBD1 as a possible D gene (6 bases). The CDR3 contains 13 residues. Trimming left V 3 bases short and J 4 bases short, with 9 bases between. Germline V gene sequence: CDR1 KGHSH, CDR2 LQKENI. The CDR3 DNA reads TGTGCCAGCTCACCGGGCAGGGGCACTGAAGCTTTCTTT. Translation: CASSPGRGTEAFF.

As DNA, the CDR3 is TGTGCCAGCAGCCCTAGACTAGCGGGGGGCTACAATGAGCAGTTCTTC. Translated, it gives CASSPRLAGGYNEQFF. The V and J genes are TRBV14 and TRBJ2-1; TRBD2 aligns across 13 bases. Germline lookup yields CDR1 SGHDN and CDR2 FVKESK. This CDR3 is built from 16 residues. With 4 bases clipped from V and 3 bases from J, the junction kept 3 bases outside the gene matches.

The CDR3 region has the DNA TGTGCCAGCAGCGAAAGACGGTACAGGGAGAAAAACATTCAGTACTTC. Translated, it gives CASSERRYREKNIQYF. The chain recombines TRBV5-6 with TRBJ2-4; a weak D match, TRBD1 (6 bases). Trimming pared 4 bases from V and 4 bases from J, leaving 18 bases between. CDR3 length: 16 amino acids. The germline V gene has CDR1 SGHDT and CDR2 YYEEEE.